This is a list of T cell receptor beta chains from one sample in a study of technical replicates of blood from a handful of donors. Sequenced by immunoSEQ multiplex PCR; TCRdb stores in-frame clones only, minus some. The sample lists 60,000 to 85,000 clones, under 95% seen once, with about 0.4% in the top ten. Sequencing was carried out using T cells isolated from PBMCs. Receptors originate from a human donor in good health. Both conserved end residues are part of each CDR3. D genes are given only for firm matches. Not every row has a clone size; where given, it reads once, few, many or a size class.

clone size: once
J gene: TRBJ1-1
D gene: TRBD1
V gene: TRBV4-1
CDR3 protein: CASSAEGARFNTEAFF
CDR3 DNA: TGCGCCAGCAGCGCAGAGGGGGCCCGCTTTAACACTGAAGCTTTCTTT

clone size: .
J gene: TRBJ2-5
D gene: .
V gene: TRBV28
CDR3 protein: CASTGRLEETQYF
CDR3 DNA: TGTGCCAGCACTGGGCGCTTAGAAGAGACCCAGTACTTC

clone size: .
J gene: TRBJ2-5
D gene: .
V gene: TRBV28
CDR3 protein: CASRLWGVKETQYF
CDR3 DNA: TGTGCCAGCAGATTGTGGGGGGTCAAAGAGACCCAGTACTTC

clone size: .
J gene: TRBJ1-5
D gene: .
V gene: TRBV27
CDR3 protein: CASSLSFGEPQHF
CDR3 DNA: TGTGCCAGCAGTTTATCGTTCGGGGAGCCCCAGCATTTT

clone size: .
J gene: TRBJ1-3
D gene: TRBD1
V gene: TRBV4-3
CDR3 protein: CASSRLYDRGGNTIYF
CDR3 DNA: TGCGCCAGCAGCCGATTATACGACAGGGGAGGAAACACCATATATTTT

clone size: .
J gene: TRBJ2-7
D gene: .
V gene: TRBV19
CDR3 protein: CASSLRTDYEQYF
CDR3 DNA: TGTGCCAGTAGTCTCAGGACAGACTACGAGCAGTACTTC

clone size: once
J gene: TRBJ1-3
D gene: .
V gene: TRBV2
CDR3 protein: CASTPARSGNTIYF
CDR3 DNA: TGTGCCAGCACCCCCGCGCGCTCTGGAAACACCATATATTTT

clone size: once
J gene: TRBJ2-7
D gene: .
V gene: TRBV5-4
CDR3 protein: CASSLDGPYEQYF
CDR3 DNA: TGTGCCAGCAGCTTGGACGGTCCCTACGAGCAGTACTTC

clone size: .
J gene: TRBJ1-5
D gene: TRBD1
V gene: TRBV2
CDR3 protein: CASSPKQGKSNQPQHF
CDR3 DNA: TGTGCCAGCAGTCCCAAACAGGGGAAGAGCAATCAGCCCCAGCATTTT

clone size: .
J gene: TRBJ1-1
D gene: .
V gene: TRBV20-1
CDR3 protein: CSAGTNTEAFF
CDR3 DNA: TGCAGTGCAGGGACAAACACTGAAGCTTTCTTT

clone size: .
J gene: TRBJ1-4
D gene: TRBD1
V gene: TRBV9
CDR3 protein: CASSLGTGYEKLFF
CDR3 DNA: TGTGCCAGCAGCCTCGGGACAGGGTACGAAAAACTGTTTTTT

clone size: .
J gene: TRBJ1-2
D gene: .
V gene: TRBV5-6
CDR3 protein: CASSLRDGGIYGYTF
CDR3 DNA: TGTGCCAGCAGCCTCCGGGACGGGGGGATCTATGGCTACACCTTC

clone size: .
J gene: TRBJ2-7
D gene: TRBD2
V gene: TRBV9
CDR3 protein: CASSVDPGGGSYEQYF
CDR3 DNA: TGTGCCAGCAGCGTCGACCCCGGGGGGGGCTCCTACGAGCAGTACTTC

clone size: .
J gene: TRBJ2-1
D gene: TRBD2
V gene: TRBV7-2
CDR3 protein: CASSPRRLAGATLRHEQFF
CDR3 DNA: TGTGCCAGCAGCCCTCGTCGTCTAGCGGGAGCGACGCTCCGGCATGAGCAGTTCTTC

clone size: .
J gene: TRBJ1-5
D gene: TRBD1
V gene: TRBV6-5
CDR3 protein: CASSFLTGDQPQHF
CDR3 DNA: TGTGCCAGCAGTTTTCTGACAGGGGATCAGCCCCAGCATTTT

clone size: .
J gene: TRBJ1-1
D gene: .
V gene: TRBV27
CDR3 protein: CASSNGPGTEAFF
CDR3 DNA: TGTGCCAGCAGTAACGGTCCCGGCACTGAAGCTTTCTTT

clone size: .
J gene: TRBJ1-2
D gene: .
V gene: TRBV19
CDR3 protein: CASNPVGTGKFHYGYTF
CDR3 DNA: TGTGCCAGTAACCCTGTGGGAACAGGGAAGTTCCATTATGGCTACACCTTC

clone size: .
J gene: TRBJ1-1
D gene: .
V gene: TRBV7-2
CDR3 protein: CASSGRTVTEAFF
CDR3 DNA: TGTGCCAGCAGCGGGCGGACAGTTACTGAAGCTTTCTTT

clone size: .
J gene: TRBJ2-7
D gene: TRBD2
V gene: TRBV28
CDR3 protein: CASRTSGKYEQYF
CDR3 DNA: TGTGCCAGCCGGACTAGCGGGAAATACGAGCAGTACTTC

clone size: .
J gene: TRBJ1-2
D gene: .
V gene: TRBV29-1
CDR3 protein: CSVEDLGRLENYGYTF
CDR3 DNA: TGCAGCGTTGAAGACCTGGGCAGGCTTGAGAACTATGGCTACACCTTC

clone size: .
J gene: TRBJ1-3
D gene: .
V gene: TRBV7-9
CDR3 protein: CASSHTDSGNTIYF
CDR3 DNA: TGTGCCAGCAGCCATACAGACTCTGGAAACACCATATATTTT

clone size: .
J gene: TRBJ2-7
D gene: TRBD1
V gene: TRBV19
CDR3 protein: CASSRQGRTYEQYF
CDR3 DNA: TGTGCCAGTAGTAGACAGGGTCGTACGTACGAGCAGTACTTC

clone size: .
J gene: TRBJ2-3
D gene: .
V gene: TRBV7-2
CDR3 protein: CASSLDRYTDTQYF
CDR3 DNA: TGTGCCAGCAGCTTGGACAGATACACAGATACGCAGTATTTT

clone size: .
J gene: TRBJ1-1
D gene: .
V gene: TRBV25-1
CDR3 protein: CASKGRRDTEAFF
CDR3 DNA: TGTGCCAGCAAAGGACGGCGGGATACTGAAGCTTTCTTT

clone size: .
J gene: TRBJ2-1
D gene: TRBD1
V gene: TRBV6-5
CDR3 protein: CASIIRTGSYNEQFF
CDR3 DNA: TGTGCCAGCATCATCCGGACAGGGTCCTACAATGAGCAGTTCTTC

clone size: once
J gene: TRBJ2-1
D gene: .
V gene: TRBV6-5
CDR3 protein: CASSPGYEQFF
CDR3 DNA: TGTGCCAGCAGTCCGGGATATGAGCAGTTCTTC

clone size: .
J gene: TRBJ2-4
D gene: TRBD1
V gene: TRBV27
CDR3 protein: CASSPGQGYSIQYF
CDR3 DNA: TGTGCCAGCAGTCCGGGACAGGGTTATAGCATTCAGTACTTC

clone size: .
J gene: TRBJ2-2
D gene: .
V gene: TRBV7-9
CDR3 protein: CASSLSQGGELFF
CDR3 DNA: TGTGCCAGCAGCTTGTCACAGGGCGGGGAGCTGTTTTTT

clone size: .
J gene: TRBJ2-1
D gene: .
V gene: TRBV7-2
CDR3 protein: CASSSGTSNEQFF
CDR3 DNA: TGTGCCAGCAGCTCCGGGACTTCTAATGAGCAGTTCTTC

clone size: .
J gene: TRBJ1-5
D gene: .
V gene: TRBV28
CDR3 protein: CASSFSGLRSNQPQHF
CDR3 DNA: TGTGCCAGCAGTTTTTCCGGGTTACGGTCGAATCAGCCCCAGCATTTT

clone size: .
J gene: TRBJ1-1
D gene: .
V gene: TRBV14
CDR3 protein: CASSQDFRPGTEAFF
CDR3 DNA: TGTGCCAGCAGCCAAGATTTCCGACCCGGGACTGAAGCTTTCTTT

clone size: .
J gene: TRBJ1-2
D gene: TRBD1
V gene: TRBV5-1
CDR3 protein: CASSSIITGDYGYTF
CDR3 DNA: TGCGCCAGCAGCTCAATTATAACAGGGGACTATGGCTACACCTTC

clone size: .
J gene: TRBJ1-1
D gene: TRBD1
V gene: TRBV6-1
CDR3 protein: CASSVTGGTEAFF
CDR3 DNA: TGTGCCAGCAGTGTCACAGGGGGCACTGAAGCTTTCTTT

clone size: .
J gene: TRBJ2-5
D gene: .
V gene: TRBV19
CDR3 protein: CASSKPNYGETQYF
CDR3 DNA: TGTGCCAGTAGTAAACCCAATTACGGGGAGACCCAGTACTTC

clone size: .
J gene: TRBJ2-7
D gene: TRBD2
V gene: TRBV29-1
CDR3 protein: CSVAMGGSNEQYF
CDR3 DNA: TGCAGCGTTGCAATGGGCGGGAGCAACGAGCAGTACTTC

clone size: .
J gene: TRBJ1-2
D gene: .
V gene: TRBV9
CDR3 protein: CASSGQGHPYTF
CDR3 DNA: TGTGCCAGCAGCGGGCAGGGACATCCCTACACCTTC

clone size: once
J gene: TRBJ2-7
D gene: .
V gene: TRBV7-6
CDR3 protein: CASSLGDTLTYEQYF
CDR3 DNA: TGTGCCAGCAGCCTAGGGGACACCCTTACCTACGAGCAGTACTTC